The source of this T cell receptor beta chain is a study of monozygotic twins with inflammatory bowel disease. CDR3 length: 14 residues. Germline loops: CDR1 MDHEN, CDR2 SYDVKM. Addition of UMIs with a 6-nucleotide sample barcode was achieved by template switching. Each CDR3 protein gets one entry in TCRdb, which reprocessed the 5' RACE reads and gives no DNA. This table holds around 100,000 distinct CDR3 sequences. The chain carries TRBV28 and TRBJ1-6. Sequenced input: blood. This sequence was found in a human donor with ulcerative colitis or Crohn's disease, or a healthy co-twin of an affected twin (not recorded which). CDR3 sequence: CASRPPRVNSPLHF.